Following are 10 T cell receptor beta chains from one sample sequenced in a study of blood T cell repertoires in COVID-19. Libraries were prepared by immunoSEQ multiplex PCR; TCRdb keeps only in-frame clonotypes and omits some of them. In the table there are tens of thousands of clones, 80% to 90% of which are singletons. The sample taken for sequencing was peripheral blood. These receptors were obtained from a human donor in a cohort sampled during active COVID-19.

The V gene is TRBV14, the J gene TRBJ1-6; perhaps TRBD1 as D (5 bases). V was trimmed by 0 bases and J by 4 bases, leaving 7 bases between them. There are 15 residues in the CDR3. CDR1 is SGHDN and CDR2 is FVKESK in the germline V gene. Here the CDR3 reads CASSQDPGYNSPLHF. The CDR3 nucleotides read TGTGCCAGCAGCCAAGATCCAGGGTATAATTCACCCCTCCACTTT.

The chain carries TRBV12-5 and TRBJ2-7, with 10 bases that match TRBD1. Germline-derived CDR1 and CDR2 are LGHNT and FRNRAP. The CDR3 contains 15 residues. The V gene end was trimmed by 2 bases and the J gene end by 6 bases; junction bases not matched to a gene: 7. Here the CDR3 reads CASGLRGDRGTEQYF. CDR3 nucleotides: TGTGCTAGTGGTTTGAGAGGGGACAGGGGCACCGAGCAGTACTTC.

V is TRBV10-3 and J is TRBJ1-5; D call uncertain. The V end lost 1 base, the J end lost 7 bases, and 14 bases lay between the germline ends. The CDR3 consists of 15 residues. Germline V CDR1 and CDR2: ENHRY, SYGVKD. The CDR3 DNA reads as TGTGCCATCAGTGAGTTGGGTGAAGGGAGGCAGCCCCAGCATTTT. This translates into CAISELGEGRQPQHF.

This chain uses TRBV3-1 (or the pseudogene TRBV3-2) with TRBJ1-6; D remains ambiguous. V shed 3 bases and J shed 8 bases, with 5 bases lying between them. This CDR3 contains 12 residues. Per the germline V gene, CDR1 is LGHDT and CDR2 is YNNKEL (reference sequence). CDR3 nucleotide sequence: TGTGCCAGCAGCCATCAGTATTCACCCCTCCACTTT. This codes for CASSHQYSPLHF.

V and J are TRBV11-2 and TRBJ2-6; 7 bases agree with TRBD1. Germline CDR1 reads SGHAT; CDR2 reads FQNNGV. This CDR3 has 18 amino acids. V shed 2 bases and J 0 bases; nucleotides not matched to a gene: 7. The CDR3 protein is CASSLRQGLSSGANVLTF. The CDR3 nucleotides are TGTGCCAGCAGCTTACGACAGGGCCTTTCCTCTGGGGCCAACGTCCTGACTTTC. Full variable domain (remainder filled in from reference TRBV11-2 and TRBJ2-6): EAGVAQSPRYKIIEKRQSVAFWCNPISGHATLYWYQQILGQGPKLLIQFQNNGVVDDSQLPKDRFSAERLKGVDSTLKIQPAKLEDSAVYLCASSLRQGLSSGANVLTFGAGSRLTVL.

In its sample, this clone was seen many times. The chain has TRBV28 and TRBJ2-1; TRBD1 might be the D (5 bases). This CDR3 has 18 residues. Trimming shortened V by 2 bases and J by 0 bases, and 17 bases separated the two germline ends. Germline assignment: CDR1 MDHEN and CDR2 SYDVKM. CDR3 region: CASSLEGAHWSSYNEQFF. The CDR3 coding sequence is TGTGCCAGCAGTTTAGAAGGGGCCCATTGGAGCTCCTACAATGAGCAGTTCTTC.

This clone was recorded a few times. The V and J genes are TRBV18 and TRBJ1-5, with D maybe TRBD1 (6 bases). V lost 4 bases to trimming and J lost 7 bases, with 20 bases between them. Germline CDR1 is KGHSH and CDR2 is LQKENI. The CDR3 is 16 amino acids. The DNA for the CDR3 is TGTGCCAGCTCACTTCTAGACTCCCAGGGGCGGCAGCCCCAGCATTTT. Translating gives CASSLLDSQGRQPQHF.

The rearrangement uses TRBV6-5 and TRBJ2-7; maybe TRBD1 (6 bases). With 0 bases removed from V and 2 bases from J, the gap between germline ends came to 11 bases. CDR1 MNHEY and CDR2 SVGAGI come from the germline V gene. The CDR3 runs 15 residues. The CDR3 region has the DNA TGTGCCAGCAGTTACTCGACCGGACAGACCTACGAGCAGTACTTC. Amino acid sequence: CASSYSTGQTYEQYF.

This clone occurred a few times. The rearrangement joins TRBV4-2 to TRBJ2-5; 12 bases are a match to TRBD1. After removal of 0 bases from V and 14 bases from J, the junction contained 13 bases not matched to a gene. Per germline, CDR1 LGHNA and CDR2 YNFKEQ. This CDR3 has 16 residues. The CDR3 DNA reads TGTGCCAGCAGCCAAGATCGGGGGACAGGGGGCGCATTGTTTTACTTC. Amino acids: CASSQDRGTGGALFYF.

V and J are TRBV6-2 or TRBV6-3 and TRBJ2-6; no clear D gene. There are 13 residues in the CDR3. The V end was cut by 4 bases, the J end by 2 bases, with 3 bases between. The germline V gene encodes CDR1 MNHEY and CDR2 SVGEGT. In DNA form, the CDR3 reads TGTGCCAGCAGTTTAGCTGGGGCCAACGTCCTGACTTTC. This translates into CASSLAGANVLTF.